This TCR beta chain was sequenced during a study of blood T cell repertoires in COVID-19. As for the study in general: Sample material is recorded as cDNA or gDNA derived from T cells, B-cell-depleted T cells, or PBMCs.

This table comes from immunoSEQ multiplex PCR, and its TCRdb copy is limited to in-frame clones, with some not included. The sample consists of about 130,000 clones, about 90% of them appearing once. The TCR sequence derives from a woman aged 45-65 years who had recovered from COVID-19. Sequences were obtained from peripheral blood.

The CDR3 region has the DNA TGTGCCAGCAGTCAAAGCCGACAGGGTATAGGAAAACTGTTTTTT. Protein: CASSQSRQGIGKLFF. The chain combines TRBV6-5 with TRBJ1-4, with 7 bases matching TRBD1. Per germline, CDR1 MNHEY and CDR2 SVGAGI. The CDR3 is 15 residues long. With 5 bases clipped from V and 10 bases from J, the junction kept 13 bases outside the gene matches.